These 31 T cell receptor beta chains were sequenced from one sample in a study of CD8 T cells in Susac syndrome. An amount of RNA that ranged from roughly 0.45 to 1 ug was reverse transcribed with random hexamers. TCRdb itself ran the immunoSEQ multiplex PCR reads through MiXCR, one entry per CDR3 protein. The table records 150,000 to 200,000 distinct CDR3 sequences, approximately 96% of them present only once. The sequenced sample was CD4+ T cells from PBMCs. The receptor set was obtained from a human donor in good health.

The chain combines TRBV20-1 with TRBJ2-5, with D perhaps TRBD2 (7 bases). In germline, CDR1 is DFQATT, CDR2 SNEGSKA (reference sequence). CDR3 length equals 16 residues. The V end lost 1 base, the J end lost 0 bases, and 15 bases lay between the germline ends. The CDR3 DNA follows: TGCAGTGCTAGAGTATGGGGGGGCACGAACCAAGAGACCCAGTACTTC. Amino acid sequence: CSARVWGGTNQETQYF.

The chain has TRBV5-6 and TRBJ1-6; the D is unclear. Trimming stripped 4 bases from V and 8 bases from J, with 13 bases between. The V gene's germline CDR1 is SGHDT and CDR2 YYEEEE. The CDR3 covers 14 residues. CDR3 amino acids: CASSPPGRDSPLHF. Here the CDR3 DNA reads TGTGCCAGCAGCCCCCCCGGGCGGGATTCACCCCTCCACTTT. The whole variable domain, remainder taken from reference TRBV5-6 and TRBJ1-6, is DAGVTQSPTHLIKTRGQQVTLRCSPKSGHDTVSWYQQALGQGPQFIFQYYEEEERQRGNFPDRFSGHQFPNYSSELNVNALLLGDSALYLCASSPPGRDSPLHFGNGTRLTVT.

This chain joins TRBV28 and TRBJ1-2; 7 nucleotides align to TRBD1. The germline CDR1 and CDR2 sequences are MDHEN and SYDVKM. CDR3 size: 13 residues. V dropped 6 bases and J dropped 6; count of bases not matched to a gene: 7. DNA for the CDR3: TGTGCCAGCAGACTACAGGGGAGGGATGGCTACACCTTC. It yields the protein CASRLQGRDGYTF.

Regarding this clonotype: The junction and the germline gene differ at one end; a read error may be behind it. DNA for the CDR3: TGTGCTAGCAGCTTAGCTTTCACAGATACGCAGTATTTT. It yields the protein CASSLAFTDTQYF. The chain employs TRBV7-7 and TRBJ2-3; D uncertain. CDR3 size: 13 residues. Germline V CDR1 and CDR2: SSHAT, FNYEAQ (reference sequence).

The chain couples TRBV29-1 to TRBJ1-2; TRBD1 aligns across 7 bases. Germline CDR1 reads SQVTM; CDR2 reads ANQGSEA. This CDR3 spans 13 amino acids. V trimming: 5 bases; J trimming: 4 bases; junction bases outside the gene matches: 7. The CDR3 DNA reads as TGCAGCGTTCTGTGGGCAGGGGGCTATGGCTACACCTTC. Protein sequence: CSVLWAGGYGYTF.

The CDR3 DNA sequence: TGCAGTGCTACCTCTTTAGCGGGGGGGCCGGTCCATGAGCAGTTCTTC. Protein: CSATSLAGGPVHEQFF. This rearrangement joins TRBV20-1 to TRBJ2-1; 11 bases map to TRBD2. Trimming at V came to 4 bases and at J to 8 bases, leaving 13 bases not matched to a gene. The CDR3 sequence is 16 residues long. Per the germline V gene, CDR1 is DFQATT and CDR2 is SNEGSKA (reference sequence).

The rearrangement joins TRBV6-2 or TRBV6-3 to TRBJ1-6; a possible D gene is TRBD1 (5 bases). The CDR3 length is 14 residues. The V end lost 7 bases, the J end lost 9 bases, and 16 bases lay between the germline ends. CDR1 is MNHEY, CDR2 SVGEGT, per germline. CDR3 sequence: CASNTREGISPLHF. CDR3 sequence (DNA): TGTGCCAGCAACACCAGGGAAGGGATTTCACCCCTCCACTTT.

The V and J genes are TRBV5-4 and TRBJ2-3; 9 positions agree with TRBD2. Germline CDR1 reads SGHNT; CDR2 reads YYREEE (reference sequence). CDR3 length equals 16 residues. V trimming: 4 bases; J trimming: 4 bases; junction bases outside the gene matches: 10. As DNA, the CDR3 is TGTGCCAGCAGCCCGCCCCCTAGCGGGGATTCAGATACGCAGTATTTT. Protein sequence: CASSPPPSGDSDTQYF.

The chain uses TRBV29-1 and TRBJ1-5; no definite D call. V lost 4 bases and J lost 4, with 8 bases in between. CDR3 length: 12 residues. Germline V gives CDR1 SQVTM, CDR2 ANQGSEA. CDR3: CSVGALNQPQHF. The DNA for the CDR3 is TGCAGCGTTGGGGCGTTGAATCAGCCCCAGCATTTT.

This rearrangement joins TRBV18 to TRBJ1-2; possible D gene TRBD1, 6 bases. Trimming stripped 5 bases from V and 5 bases from J, with 18 bases between. CDR1 and CDR2 from the germline V gene are KGHSH and LQKENI. The CDR3 covers 15 residues. The CDR3 region is CASSDRQAPRYGYTF. As DNA, the CDR3 is TGTGCCAGCTCAGACCGACAGGCCCCCCGGTATGGCTACACCTTC.

The chain couples TRBV29-1 to TRBJ2-7; the D call may be TRBD1 or TRBD2 (5 bases each). The V gene lost 2 bases and the J gene lost 6 bases, with 20 bases spanning the gap. CDR1 SQVTM and CDR2 ANQGSEA come from the germline V gene. The CDR3 covers 15 residues. The CDR3 loop reads CSVEWRNRKGSEQYF. Written as DNA, the CDR3 is TGCAGCGTTGAATGGAGGAACAGAAAGGGGTCCGAGCAGTACTTC.

This chain uses TRBV6-6 with TRBJ2-1; tentatively, D is TRBD2 (5 bases). Trimming cost V 2 bases and J 7 bases, with 6 bases left between them. The CDR3 consists of 12 residues. Germline values: CDR1 MNHNY, CDR2 SVGAGI (reference sequence). The CDR3: CASSYEGNEQFF. CDR3 DNA: TGTGCCAGCAGTTACGAGGGAAATGAGCAGTTCTTC.

This chain uses TRBV3-1 with TRBJ2-1, with TRBD2 matching 7 bases. J lost 0 bases, V lost 6 bases, and 5 bases had no gene match. In germline, CDR1 is LGHDT, CDR2 YNNKEL (reference sequence). The CDR3 runs to 15 residues. Here the CDR3 reads CASSRGDPSYNEQFF. CDR3 DNA: TGTGCCAGCAGTCGGGGGGACCCCTCCTACAATGAGCAGTTCTTC.

The V call is TRBV7-2, the J call TRBJ2-5; D is perhaps TRBD1 or TRBD2 (6 bases each). This CDR3 is 13 amino acids long. Germline CDR1 SGHTA, CDR2 FQGNSA. The V end was cut by 3 bases, the J end by 7 bases, with 12 bases between. CDR3 nucleotide sequence: TGTGCCAGCAGCTTTGGGGGGCTTGTGACCCAGTACTTC. It yields the protein CASSFGGLVTQYF.

In this sample, this clonotype turned up a few times. V and J are TRBV12-3 or TRBV12-4 and TRBJ2-3; D is unclear. V was shortened by 1 base and J by 0 bases, with 2 bases between the two germline ends. The CDR3 contains 13 residues. The CDR3 reads CASSLGSTDTQYF. The CDR3 nucleotides are TGTGCCAGCAGTTTAGGTAGCACAGATACGCAGTATTTT.

V is TRBV9 and J is TRBJ2-3; D is uncertain. V shed 0 bases and J shed 0 bases, with 8 bases lying between them. Germline CDR1 is SGDLS and CDR2 is YYNGEE. This CDR3 region has 15 residues. The DNA for the CDR3 is TGTGCCAGCAGCGTAGCTCCCTCTAGCACAGATACGCAGTATTTT. Its translation: CASSVAPSSTDTQYF.

CDR3 sequence (DNA): TGCAGTGCTAGAGTAGCGGGGGTCGAGACCCAGTACTTC. Its translation is CSARVAGVETQYF. The chain employs TRBV20-1 and TRBJ2-5, with 9 bases aligning to TRBD2. Germline V gives CDR1 DFQATT, CDR2 SNEGSKA (reference sequence). CDR3 size: 13 residues. V lost 1 base, J lost 5 bases, and 2 bases stayed unmatched.

The chain links TRBV20-1 to TRBJ1-1, with D hard to call. CDR1 DFQATT and CDR2 SNEGSKA come from the germline V gene (reference sequence). V gave up 4 bases and J gave up 3 bases, with 9 bases separating them. This CDR3 comprises 12 residues. The CDR3 reads CSANDRYTEAFF. CDR3 nucleotide sequence: TGCAGTGCTAACGACCGGTACACTGAAGCTTTCTTT.

The rearrangement links TRBV5-1 to TRBJ1-6, with 10 positions matching TRBD1. The CDR3 is 16 residues long. The J segment lost 8 bases and the V segment lost 2 bases, leaving 7 bases of the junction unmatched. Germline lookup yields CDR1 SGHRS and CDR2 YFSETQ. In DNA, the CDR3 is TGCGCCAGCAGCTTACGACAGGGGGCCGTGGATTCACCCCTCCACTTT. Translated, it gives CASSLRQGAVDSPLHF.

The chain joins TRBV7-3 to TRBJ1-1; D remains ambiguous. The CDR3 totals 16 residues. Germline V lookup: CDR1 SGHTA, CDR2 FQGTGA. V shed 2 bases and J shed 4 bases, with 17 bases lying between them. CDR3: CASSLSPVWEGTEAFF. Written as DNA, the CDR3 is TGTGCCAGCAGCTTATCCCCAGTTTGGGAAGGCACTGAAGCTTTCTTT.

This sequence joins TRBV15 and TRBJ1-4; the D is unclear. Deletions cut 0 bases from V and 10 bases from J, with 15 bases between. Germline V gene sequence: CDR1 LNHNV, CDR2 YYDKDF (reference sequence). CDR3 length: 15 residues. The CDR3 reads CATSRDPGSDRKLFF. CDR3 nucleotide sequence: TGTGCCACCAGCAGAGATCCCGGCTCCGATCGAAAACTGTTTTTT.

The rearrangement uses TRBV5-6 and TRBJ2-1; D possibly uses TRBD1 or TRBD2 (6 bases each). CDR3 length: 15 amino acids. V shed 5 bases and J shed 4 bases, with 16 bases lying between them. In germline, CDR1 is SGHDT, CDR2 YYEEEE. The CDR3 loop is CASRRQGSGYNEQFF. In DNA form, the CDR3 reads TGTGCCAGCAGACGTCAGGGGAGCGGGTACAATGAGCAGTTCTTC.

The V gene is TRBV7-9, the J gene TRBJ2-3; no firm D call. The CDR3 totals 13 residues. Germline V gene sequence: CDR1 SEHNR, CDR2 FQNEAQ (reference sequence). With 5 bases removed from V and 5 bases from J, the gap between germline ends came to 11 bases. The DNA for the CDR3 is TGTGCCAGCAGCATCTCTCCCCGAGATACGCAGTATTTT. Its translation is CASSISPRDTQYF.

V usage is TRBV12-3 or TRBV12-4 and J usage is TRBJ1-5, with TRBD1 as a possible D gene (5 bases). This CDR3 contains 14 residues. Trimming stripped 1 base from V and 9 bases from J, with 13 bases between. The chain's CDR3 is CASSLGQGSSPQHF. CDR3 DNA: TGTGCCAGCAGTTTAGGGCAGGGCTCCTCGCCCCAGCATTTT.

The rearrangement uses TRBV20-1 and TRBJ2-3; 7 bases agree with TRBD2. The CDR3 spans 11 residues. The germline V gene encodes CDR1 DFQATT and CDR2 SNEGSKA (reference sequence). V shed 6 bases, J shed 3 bases, and the junction held 0 bases outside the gene matches. In nucleotides, the CDR3 is TGCAGTGCCGGGGGGACAGATACGCAGTATTTT. This encodes CSAGGTDTQYF.

This chain's CDR3 is CASSLVQGNTEAFF. DNA of the CDR3: TGTGCCAGCAGTTTGGTACAGGGGAACACTGAAGCTTTCTTT. The chain carries TRBV12-3 or TRBV12-4 and TRBJ1-1; a weak D match, TRBD1 (6 bases). CDR3 length: 14 residues. The V and J ends lost 3 bases and 1 base respectively, with 9 bases between them.

This sequence joins TRBV28 and TRBJ1-6; 8 bases fit TRBD1. Germline assignment: CDR1 MDHEN and CDR2 SYDVKM. J lost 0 bases, V lost 7 bases, and 5 bases had no gene match. There are 16 residues in the CDR3. The CDR3 loop reads CASIQDRASYNSPLHF. CDR3 DNA sequence: TGTGCCAGCATCCAGGACAGGGCCTCCTATAATTCACCCCTCCACTTT.

The gene calls are TRBV29-1 and TRBJ1-2; D is ambiguous. The CDR3 consists of 11 residues. The germline V gene encodes CDR1 SQVTM and CDR2 ANQGSEA. Between the trimmed V and J ends, which lost 5 bases and 2 bases, there was a span of 6 bases. The DNA of the CDR3 is TGCAGCGTTTCCCAAAACTATGGCTACACCTTC. This encodes CSVSQNYGYTF.

The rearrangement joins TRBV20-1 to TRBJ2-7; D might be TRBD1 or TRBD2, each matching 5 bases. This CDR3 region has 13 residues. Trimming removed 5 bases from V and 3 bases from J, with 14 bases in between. Germline lookup yields CDR1 DFQATT and CDR2 SNEGSKA (reference sequence). For the CDR3, the DNA is TGCAGTGCTTGGGACGGAAGACGCTACGAGCAGTACTTC. This encodes CSAWDGRRYEQYF.

The chain recombines TRBV3-1 with TRBJ1-5; D is possibly TRBD1 (5 bases). Germline V CDR1 and CDR2: LGHDT, YNNKEL (reference sequence). Trimming removed 8 bases at V and 5 bases at J, with 10 bases between. The CDR3 has 12 amino acids. The CDR3, as DNA: TGTGCCAGCGGGGGTGGGGATCAGCCCCAGCATTTT. Translated, it gives CASGGGDQPQHF.

CDR3 sequence reads: CASSLGQGNTF. The CDR3 DNA follows: TGTGCCAGCAGTCTTGGACAGGGGAACACCTTC. J is TRBJ1-2 and V is TRBV28; 9 bases are shared with TRBD1. Trimming took 5 bases from V and 12 from J; bases not matched to a gene: 4. The CDR3 has 11 amino acids. The germline V gene encodes CDR1 MDHEN and CDR2 SYDVKM.